This TCR beta chain was captured by sequencing in a study of T cell responses to AZD1222 COVID-19 vaccine. Study outcomes and limitations: Every sample of the repertoires postdated the peak T cell response. Reportedly, nearly half the spike-specific TCRs target unmutated variant regions. Spike-wide coverage was observed for vaccine-associated CD4 TCRs, with dominant responses at 160-218 and 743-854.

The V end was cut by 5 bases, the J end by 6 bases, with 8 bases between. CDR3 size: 12 residues. Germline assignment: CDR1 MNHEY and CDR2 SMNVEV (reference sequence). A word on this clone: As yet, its antigen is unknown. Other DNA sequences within the sample encode an identical CDR3.

The method was immunoSEQ multiplex PCR; TCRdb's version includes in-frame clones alone and lacks a portion of them. In the table there are around 140,000 clones, around 86% of which are singletons. The clonotype originates from an adult in good health. Sequenced material: peripheral blood, taken on day 0 of AZD1222 vaccination. The chain couples TRBV27 to TRBJ1-5; D gene uncertain. The CDR3, as DNA: TGTGCCAGCAGTCTAGGCGGTCAGCCCCAGCATTTT. It specifies CASSLGGQPQHF.